This T cell receptor beta chain was recorded in a study of Graves' ophthalmopathy and Graves' hyperthyroidism. In the study overall: Peripheral blood was obtained at first diagnosis, ahead of any treatment. Study-wide findings and caveats: An approximately 82% specificity and just under 90% sensitivity were achieved by a 13-signature model that separated ophthalmopathy from stable hyperthyroidism.

Worth noting for this clonotype: What it binds is not known.

TCR beta CDR3 regions were amplified from RNA transcripts. RT-PCR in the first round used HTBI primers; a second-round multiplex PCR followed. TCRdb recomputed calls from the multiplex PCR reads with MiXCR, one row per CDR3 protein. This sample has about 220,000 distinct CDR3 sequences, with roughly a fifth found just once. Every ophthalmopathy donor presented moderate-to-severe activity, CAS ≥3, NOSPECS ≥4 and duration under 3 months. The evidence that diagnosis relied on was clinical symptoms, serum thyroxine, TRAb, thyroid ultrasound and orbital computed tomography. There are 17 residues in the CDR3. Germline V CDR1 and CDR2: DFQATT, SNEGSKA (reference sequence). Between the trimmed V and J ends, which lost 2 bases and 0 bases, there was a span of 19 bases.

This sequence was found in a woman aged 45 to 65 with Graves' ophthalmopathy. Sequencing was performed on peripheral blood. This rearrangement joins TRBV20-1 to TRBJ2-5; perhaps TRBD1 as D (5 bases). CDR3 sequence (DNA): TGCAGTGCTAGATCAGCCAGGGCCCTAATAGACCAAGAGACCCAGTACTTC. Residues: CSARSARALIDQETQYF.